These T cell receptor beta chains were read from a single sample in a study of response to subunit inactivated influenza vaccine. Each CDR3 protein gets one entry after TCRdb re-called the RT-PCR reads with MiXCR. The sample includes about 700,000 distinct CDR3 sequences, approximately 14% of them seen just once. Source: PBMCs from blood, taken 11 to 12 days after vaccination. These receptor sequences come from a man in his fifties or sixties who received an inactivated influenza vaccine. Each CDR3 is given with its conserved first and last residue. Fields, in order: clone size, J gene, D gene, V gene, CDR3 protein, CDR3 DNA. A D gene is named only where the DNA matches it firmly. The size field is filled for only some rows; it gives once, few, many or a size class.

few,TRBJ2-3,-,TRBV3-1,CASSQGTGLAFRGDTQYF,TGTGCCAGCAGCCAAGGCACTGGGCTAGCCTTTAGAGGGGATACGCAGTATTTT
-,TRBJ2-3,-,TRBV7-9,CATLGRGSADTQYF,TGTGCCACTCTCGGGAGAGGTTCCGCAGATACGCAGTATTTT
few,TRBJ2-7,TRBD2,TRBV7-8,CASSRWGREDEQYF,TGTGCCAGCAGTCGGTGGGGGAGGGAGGACGAGCAGTACTTC
few,TRBJ2-7,TRBD2,TRBV18,CASSPLPGLAGGTYEQYF,TGTGCCAGCTCACCACTCCCGGGACTAGCGGGGGGTACCTACGAGCAGTACTTC
-,TRBJ2-7,-,TRBV2,CASMQGPSSYEQYF,TGTGCCAGCATGCAGGGGCCGAGCTCCTACGAGCAGTACTTC
few,TRBJ2-7,TRBD2,TRBV14,CASSRIAGGYEQYF,TGTGCCAGCAGCCGAATAGCGGGAGGCTACGAGCAGTACTTC
many,TRBJ1-4,TRBD1,TRBV12-3/TRBV12-4,CASSPNYGTVNEKLFF,TGTGCCAGCAGCCCTAATTATGGGACAGTGAATGAAAAACTGTTTTTT
-,TRBJ2-7,-,TRBV28,CASRLTGPSYEQYF,TGTGCCAGCAGGTTAACCGGGCCCTCCTACGAGCAGTACTTC
many,TRBJ2-2,TRBD1,TRBV11-1,CASRTGSNTGELFF,TGTGCCAGCAGGACAGGGTCGAACACCGGGGAGCTGTTTTTT
-,TRBJ1-2,-,TRBV24-1,CATSPGLGARSYYGYTF,TGTGCCACCAGCCCCGGGTTAGGGGCGCGGTCCTACTATGGCTACACCTTC
-,TRBJ2-1,TRBD2,TRBV29-1,CSVEPTRGKEFF,TGCAGCGTGGAACCAACGCGGGGGAAGGAGTTCTTC
-,TRBJ2-4,TRBD1,TRBV18,CASSPAYGTGQILAKNIQYF,TGTGCCAGCTCACCCGCGTACGGGACAGGTCAGATCCTAGCCAAAAACATTCAGTACTTC
-,TRBJ2-1,-,TRBV20-1,CSARDRGPTTYNEQFF,TGCAGTGCTAGAGATCGGGGGCCAACCACCTACAATGAGCAGTTCTTC
-,TRBJ1-6,-,TRBV7-2,CASSPREIGSPLHF,TGTGCCAGCAGCCCCAGGGAGATAGGTTCACCCCTCCACTTT
-,TRBJ2-5,TRBD1,TRBV12-3/TRBV12-4,CASSVPGQGDETQYF,TGTGCCAGCAGTGTCCCGGGACAGGGGGACGAGACCCAGTACTTC
-,TRBJ2-7,TRBD2,TRBV13,CASSLWTSGSYEQYF,TGTGCCAGCAGCCTCTGGACTAGCGGGAGCTACGAGCAGTACTTC
few,TRBJ2-5,-,TRBV7-2,CASSLTREETQYF,TGTGCCAGCAGCTTAACTCGTGAAGAGACCCAGTACTTC
many,TRBJ2-5,-,TRBV7-9,CASSLRTGLQETQYF,TGTGCCAGCAGCTTAAGGACCGGACTGCAAGAGACCCAGTACTTC
few,TRBJ2-3,TRBD2,TRBV20-1,CSASKASGVLDTQYF,TGCAGTGCTAGCAAGGCTAGCGGGGTTTTAGATACGCAGTATTTT
many,TRBJ2-2,-,TRBV10-2,CASSESKLWELNTGELFF,TGCGCCAGCAGTGAGTCGAAGCTTTGGGAATTGAACACCGGGGAGCTGTTTTTT
few,TRBJ2-1,-,TRBV12-3/TRBV12-4,CATVRGASYNEQFF,TGTGCCACCGTGCGGGGTGCGTCCTACAATGAGCAGTTCTTC
many,TRBJ2-7,TRBD2,TRBV12-3/TRBV12-4,CASSFGEGEQYF,TGTGCCAGCAGTTTCGGGGAGGGCGAGCAGTACTTC
few,TRBJ2-1,-,TRBV6-2/TRBV6-3,CASSYMASYNEQFF,TGTGCCAGCAGTTACATGGCATCCTACAATGAGCAGTTCTTC
many,TRBJ2-5,-,TRBV11-2,CASSSWDIQETQYF,TGTGCCAGCAGCTCGTGGGACATCCAAGAGACCCAGTACTTC
-,TRBJ1-1,-,TRBV10-3,CAISEGEGNTEAFF,TGTGCCATCAGTGAAGGAGAAGGGAACACTGAAGCTTTCTTT
few,TRBJ2-5,-,TRBV6-6,CASSYSGEQTQYF,TGTGCCAGCAGTTACTCGGGAGAACAGACCCAGTACTTC
-,TRBJ2-5,-,TRBV28,CASTNTRVSRETQYF,TGTGCCAGCACCAACACCAGGGTGTCTCGGGAGACCCAGTACTTC
once,TRBJ1-1,-,TRBV30,CAWSKQGNTEAFF,TGTGCCTGGAGCAAACAGGGGAACACTGAAGCTTTCTTT
few,TRBJ1-2,-,TRBV12-3/TRBV12-4,CASSLVGYTF,TGTGCCAGCAGTTTGGTAGGCTACACCTTC
many,TRBJ2-7,TRBD1,TRBV3-1,CASSREPGQGAHEQYF,TGTGCCAGCAGCCGGGAACCGGGACAGGGGGCCCACGAGCAGTACTTC
many,TRBJ2-7,TRBD2,TRBV18,CASSPTSGRGEQYF,TGTGCCAGCTCACCGACTAGCGGGAGGGGTGAGCAGTACTTC
few,TRBJ2-3,-,TRBV12-3/TRBV12-4,CASSLAWTDTQYF,TGTGCCAGCAGTTTAGCTTGGACAGATACGCAGTATTTT
-,TRBJ2-7,TRBD1,TRBV10-3,CAISVGTGGYEQYF,TGTGCCATCAGTGTCGGGACAGGGGGCTACGAGCAGTACTTC